These 27 T cell receptor beta chains came from one sample sequenced in a study of blood T cell repertoires in COVID-19 (TCRdb year 2020). Preparation of the library involved the immunoSEQ multiplex PCR assay. TCRdb's version of the immuneACCESS table is confined to in-frame rearrangements and falls short of the full clone set. An unresolved V gene accounts for under half of the shortfall where checked; the remainder is of unknown origin. A total of about 410,000 clones appear in this sample, around nine tenths of them only once. The top ten clones comprise around 1.5% of the sample. The sequenced sample was peripheral blood. These receptors originate from a middle-aged woman with COVID-19, enrolled during active disease.

Turning to this clone: Other DNA sequences of this sample code for an identical CDR3. The V call is TRBV5-1, the J call TRBJ1-2, with D tentatively TRBD1 (6 bases). CDR1 and CDR2 (germline): SGHRS, YFSETQ. The CDR3 extends over 14 amino acids. V lost 3 bases and J 0 bases, leaving 9 bases between the germline ends. CDR3 loop: CASSSGQSNYGYTF. CDR3 DNA: TGCGCCAGCAGCTCTGGACAGTCTAACTATGGCTACACCTTC. The whole variable domain, filled in from reference TRBV5-1 and TRBJ1-2, reads KAGVTQTPRYLIKTRGQQVTLSCSPISGHRSVSWYQQTPGQGLQFLFEYFSETQRNKGNFPGRFSGRQFSNSRSEMNVSTLELGDSALYLCASSSGQSNYGYTFGSGTRLTVV.

The gene calls are TRBV18 and TRBJ1-6; D ambiguous. Trimming removed 2 bases from V and 9 bases from J, with 8 bases in between. Germline V gives CDR1 KGHSH, CDR2 LQKENI. The CDR3 has 13 residues. CDR3 sequence: CASSPGSGSPLHF. The CDR3 region has the DNA TGTGCCAGCTCACCAGGGTCGGGTTCACCCCTCCACTTT.

V is TRBV6-2 or TRBV6-3 and J is TRBJ2-4; the match to TRBD1 covers 7 bases. The CDR3 has 15 amino acids. J lost 9 bases, V lost 6 bases, and 14 bases had no gene match. The germline V gene encodes CDR1 MNHEY and CDR2 SVGEGT. The CDR3, as DNA: TGTGCCAGCAGCACGACCCGACAGGGCCTACTCATTCAGTACTTC. It codes for CASSTTRQGLLIQYF.

V usage is TRBV2 and J usage is TRBJ1-2, with a weak D call TRBD1 (5 bases). The CDR3 consists of 13 residues. CDR1 SNHLY and CDR2 FYNNEI come from the germline V gene. The ends were cut back, 3 bases at V and 7 bases at J, with 12 bases in the middle. CDR3 DNA sequence: TGTGCCAGCAGTGAGTGGTTTCAGGGTGGCTACACCTTC. Protein: CASSEWFQGGYTF.

This clone occurred a few times. The chain employs TRBV12-5 and TRBJ2-3, with 11 bases lining up with TRBD2. Germline loops: CDR1 LGHNT, CDR2 FRNRAP. V was pared by 7 bases and J by 4 bases, with 1 base of the junction left unmatched. The CDR3 covers 13 residues. The CDR3 region is CASATSGADTQYF. In nucleotides, the CDR3 is TGTGCTAGTGCGACTAGCGGGGCAGATACGCAGTATTTT.

J is TRBJ2-3 and V is TRBV27, with 7 bases matching TRBD2. The germline V gene has CDR1 MNHEY and CDR2 SMNVEV (reference sequence). The length of the CDR3 is 14 residues. The J segment lost 2 bases and the V segment lost 7 bases, leaving 6 bases of the junction unmatched. This CDR3 reads CASNGGRATDTQYF. In DNA form, the CDR3 reads TGTGCCAGCAACGGGGGGAGGGCCACAGATACGCAGTATTTT.

V gene TRBV28 combines with J gene TRBJ1-2; no firm D call. This CDR3 has 12 amino acids. Germline V lookup: CDR1 MDHEN, CDR2 SYDVKM. Trimming took 4 bases from V and 4 from J, leaving 7 bases between them. The CDR3 sequence is CASSSPPYGYTF. The CDR3 DNA sequence: TGTGCCAGCAGTTCCCCTCCCTATGGCTACACCTTC.

This clone was recorded once. This chain's CDR3 is CATTELATGELFF. The CDR3 region has the DNA TGTGCCACTACTGAACTAGCAACCGGGGAGCTGTTTTTT. The chain links TRBV24-1 to TRBJ2-2, with D possibly being TRBD2 (6 bases). V was trimmed by 10 bases and J by 5 bases, leaving 13 bases between them. The CDR3 is 13 residues long. Germline CDR1 and CDR2: KGHDR and SFDVKD.

In this sample, this clone turned up once. An end of the junction differs from the germline gene, which may be a read error. The chain uses TRBV7-2 and TRBJ2-7; 7 bases are a match to TRBD1. This CDR3 is 17 amino acids long. Germline CDR1 and CDR2: SGHTA and FQGNSA. CDR3 loop: CASSLVAGGFPSHEQYF. Here the CDR3 DNA reads TGTGCCAGCAGCTTAGTGGCAGGGGGATTTCCCTCCCACGAGCAGTACTTC.

This chain links TRBV10-3 with TRBJ2-7; D is uncertain. The V and J ends lost 3 bases and 3 bases respectively, with 3 bases between them. CDR1 ENHRY and CDR2 SYGVKD come from the germline V gene. This CDR3 spans 11 amino acids. In DNA form, the CDR3 reads TGTGCCATCAGTGACAACTACGAGCAGTACTTC. Translated, it gives CAISDNYEQYF.

This chain joins TRBV7-3 and TRBJ1-3, with 10 nucleotides matching TRBD1. Germline CDR1 SGHTA, CDR2 FQGTGA. The CDR3 consists of 17 residues. V trimming: 3 bases; J trimming: 1 base; junction bases outside the gene matches: 6. The CDR3 protein is CASSFNSGQGSGNTIYF. In DNA form, the CDR3 reads TGTGCCAGCAGCTTCAACTCGGGACAGGGGTCTGGAAACACCATATATTTT.

This CDR3 reads CASRSLTGSTNEKLFF. The CDR3 coding sequence is TGCGCCAGCAGATCATTGACAGGATCAACTAATGAAAAACTGTTTTTT. This chain connects TRBV5-1 to TRBJ1-4, with D maybe TRBD1 (6 bases). Germline V gene lookup returns CDR1 SGHRS and CDR2 YFSETQ. The CDR3 has 16 residues. With 5 bases removed from V and 0 bases from J, the gap between germline ends came to 14 bases.

The genes are TRBV10-3 and TRBJ1-1; tentative D call: TRBD1 (6 bases). The germline CDR1 and CDR2 sequences are ENHRY and SYGVKD. This CDR3 has 16 amino acids. V was shortened by 8 bases and J by 3 bases, with 22 bases between the two germline ends. DNA of the CDR3: TGTGCCATCGGAAAAGGGGGGGCTCAGAGGGACACTGAAGCTTTCTTT. As protein: CAIGKGGAQRDTEAFF.

This chain connects TRBV6-5 to TRBJ1-2, with a possible D match to TRBD1 (6 bases). This CDR3 region has 14 residues. The V end was cut by 2 bases, the J end by 7 bases, with 14 bases between. CDR1 MNHEY and CDR2 SVGAGI come from the germline V gene. The DNA for the CDR3 is TGTGCCAGCAGTTACCTACAGGGACCTGTTGGCTACACCTTC. As protein: CASSYLQGPVGYTF.

V and J are TRBV27 and TRBJ2-3; 7 bases map to TRBD1. V gave up 1 base and J gave up 5 bases; unmatched junction bases: 6. Per the germline V gene, CDR1 is MNHEY and CDR2 is SMNVEV (reference sequence). CDR3 size: 15 residues. The chain's CDR3 is CASSLFITGVDTQYF. The CDR3, as DNA: TGTGCCAGCAGTTTATTCATAACAGGGGTAGATACGCAGTATTTT.

The V call is TRBV19, the J call TRBJ1-5; D ambiguous. The germline V gene has CDR1 LNHDA and CDR2 SQIVND (reference sequence). The CDR3 covers 19 residues. V dropped 1 base and J dropped 5 bases, with 24 bases sitting between them. CDR3 sequence: CASSIVYFRLGSSYQPQHF. CDR3 bases: TGTGCCAGTAGTATAGTATATTTTAGATTGGGGAGTAGTTATCAGCCCCAGCATTTT.

The chain combines TRBV7-2 with TRBJ2-5, with 7 bases fitting TRBD1. CDR1 is SGHTA, CDR2 FQGNSA, per germline. The junction had 11 bases not matched to a gene; V was cut back by 5 bases and J by 14 bases. The CDR3 is 12 residues long. The CDR3 protein is CASSTSQTGFYF. CDR3 nucleotide sequence: TGTGCCAGCAGCACAAGCCAGACAGGGTTTTACTTC.

This clone was recorded once. CDR3: CASIQATGELFF. CDR3 in DNA: TGTGCCAGCATACAGGCTACCGGGGAGCTGTTTTTT. This sequence joins TRBV7-2 and TRBJ2-2; maybe TRBD1 (5 bases). The CDR3 extends over 12 amino acids. The V end was cut by 7 bases, the J end by 5 bases, with 8 bases between. Germline values: CDR1 SGHTA, CDR2 FQGNSA.

The chain is built from TRBV30 and TRBJ2-3; D remains ambiguous. CDR1 GTSNPN and CDR2 SVGIG come from the germline V gene (reference sequence). The V and J ends lost 0 bases and 5 bases respectively, with 3 bases between them. The CDR3 totals 11 residues. The CDR3 DNA follows: TGTGCCTGGAGTGTACTAGATACGCAGTATTTT. Its translation is CAWSVLDTQYF.

The V call is TRBV10-3, the J call TRBJ2-1, with TRBD2 matching 9 bases. The length of the CDR3 is 15 residues. Trimming cost V 3 bases and J 6 bases; bases outside gene matches: 6. Germline assignment: CDR1 ENHRY and CDR2 SYGVKD. The CDR3 sequence: CAISDRGGARNEQFF. CDR3 nucleotide sequence: TGTGCCATCAGTGATCGCGGGGGGGCTCGCAATGAGCAGTTCTTC.

This clone was seen just once. This rearrangement joins TRBV5-1 to TRBJ2-6; weak D call: TRBD1 (5 bases). Germline V gene data show CDR1 as SGHRS and CDR2 as YFSETQ. V lost 4 bases, J lost 2 bases, and 10 bases lay in between. The CDR3 has 15 residues. The DNA for the CDR3 is TGCGCCAGCAGCGACCAGGGCCCTGGGGCCAACGTCCTGACTTTC. Translated: CASSDQGPGANVLTF.

The rearrangement joins TRBV6-5 to TRBJ1-2, with TRBD1 matching over 8 bases. Germline V gives CDR1 MNHEY, CDR2 SVGAGI. V lost 6 bases, J lost 6 bases, and 6 bases stayed unmatched. This CDR3 has 13 amino acids. CDR3 DNA: TGTGCCAGCAGCGCCGACAGGGGCGATGGCTACACCTTC. Translation: CASSADRGDGYTF.

The chain joins TRBV6-2 or TRBV6-3 to TRBJ1-2; D may be TRBD1 (6 bases). This CDR3 region has 14 residues. The V end lost 6 bases, the J end lost 8 bases, and 19 bases lay between the germline ends. The germline gives CDR1 MNHEY, CDR2 SVGEGT. CDR3 bases: TGTGCCAGCAGCTCACCCGGGACAATTTACGGCTACACCTTC. Translating gives CASSSPGTIYGYTF.

This clone was counted a few times. The chain uses TRBV15 and TRBJ1-4; D call uncertain. Germline CDR1 and CDR2: LNHNV and YYDKDF (reference sequence). This CDR3 spans 12 amino acids. With 3 bases removed from V and 5 bases from J, the gap between germline ends came to 4 bases. The CDR3 region has the DNA TGTGCCACCAGCAGGGAGAATGAAAAACTGTTTTTT. This sequence encodes CATSRENEKLFF.

The CDR3 here is CASSQTKRFGYTF. Written as DNA, the CDR3 is TGTGCCAGCAGCCAAACGAAACGGTTTGGCTACACCTTC. The V and J genes are TRBV7-2 and TRBJ1-2, with D hard to call. Germline-derived CDR1 and CDR2 are SGHTA and FQGNSA. The CDR3 is 13 residues long. V dropped 5 bases and J dropped 7 bases, with 14 bases sitting between them.

This rearrangement joins TRBV5-4 to TRBJ1-6, with 7 nucleotides matching TRBD1. In germline, CDR1 is SGHNT, CDR2 YYREEE (reference sequence). CDR3 length: 17 residues. The trim removed 0 bases at V and 7 bases at J, leaving 10 bases unmatched. CDR3: CASSLATGTAKNSPLHF. CDR3 DNA: TGTGCCAGCAGCTTGGCGACGGGGACAGCCAAAAATTCACCCCTCCACTTT. The full variable domain, with the rest looked up from reference TRBV5-4 and TRBJ1-6, is ETGVTQSPTHLIKTRGQQVTLRCSSQSGHNTVSWYQQALGQGPQFIFQYYREEENGRGNFPPRFSGLQFPNYSSELNVNALELDDSALYLCASSLATGTAKNSPLHFGNGTRLTVT.

V usage is TRBV25-1 and J usage is TRBJ1-2; tentatively, D is TRBD1 (6 bases). V was clipped by 7 bases and J by 5 bases, with 17 bases between them. CDR3 length: 14 residues. CDR1 and CDR2 (germline): MGHDK, SYGVNS. The CDR3 DNA is TGTGCCAGCAAGGCACAGGGATGGGGTTATGGCTACACCTTC. Protein product: CASKAQGWGYGYTF.